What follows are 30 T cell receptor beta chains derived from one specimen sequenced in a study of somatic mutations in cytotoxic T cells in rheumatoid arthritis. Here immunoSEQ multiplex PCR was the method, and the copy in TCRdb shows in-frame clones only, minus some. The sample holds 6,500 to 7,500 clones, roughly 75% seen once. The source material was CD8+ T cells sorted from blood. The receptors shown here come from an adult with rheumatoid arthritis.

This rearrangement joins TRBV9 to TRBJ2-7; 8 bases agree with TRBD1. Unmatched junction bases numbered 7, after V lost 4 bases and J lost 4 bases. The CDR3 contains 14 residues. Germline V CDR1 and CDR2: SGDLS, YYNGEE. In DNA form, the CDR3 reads TGTGCCAGCAGCACGGACAGGGCGGAGTACGAGCAGTACGTC. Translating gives CASSTDRAEYEQYV.

CDR3 loop: CASSLLRDRGLYEQYF. Written as DNA, the CDR3 is TGTGCCAGCAGCCTCTTAAGGGACAGGGGCCTCTACGAGCAGTACTTC. The V call is TRBV11-2, the J call TRBJ2-7; 10 nucleotides match TRBD1. J was trimmed by 3 bases and V by 5 bases; bases with no gene match: 10. Germline V gene lookup returns CDR1 SGHAT and CDR2 FQNNGV. The CDR3 is 16 amino acids.

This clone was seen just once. This chain's CDR3 is CASSLYGGADEQYF. Written as DNA, the CDR3 is TGTGCCAGCAGTTTATATGGAGGGGCGGACGAGCAGTACTTC. The chain has TRBV27 and TRBJ2-7; D possibly corresponds to TRBD2 (6 bases). This CDR3 has 14 amino acids. CDR1 is MNHEY, CDR2 SMNVEV, per germline (reference sequence). V lost 1 base to trimming and J lost 5 bases, with 12 bases between them.

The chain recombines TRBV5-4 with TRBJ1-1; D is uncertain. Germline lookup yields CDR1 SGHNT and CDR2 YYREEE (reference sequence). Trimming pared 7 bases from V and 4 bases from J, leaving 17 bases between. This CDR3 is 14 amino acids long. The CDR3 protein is CASRPFGGSTEAFF. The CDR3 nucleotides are TGTGCCAGCCGTCCCTTCGGAGGGAGCACTGAAGCTTTCTTT.

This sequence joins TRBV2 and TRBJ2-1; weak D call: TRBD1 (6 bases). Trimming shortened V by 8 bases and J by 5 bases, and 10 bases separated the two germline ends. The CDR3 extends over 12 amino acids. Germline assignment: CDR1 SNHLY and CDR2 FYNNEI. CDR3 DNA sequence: TGTGCCAGCCGGCGGACAGACAATGAGCAGTTCTTC. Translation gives CASRRTDNEQFF.

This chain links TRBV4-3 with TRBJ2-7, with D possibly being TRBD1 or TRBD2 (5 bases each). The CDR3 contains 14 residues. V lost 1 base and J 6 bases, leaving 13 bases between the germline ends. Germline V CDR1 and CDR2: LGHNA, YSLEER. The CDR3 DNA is TGCGCCAGCAGCCAAGGGGCGACCGGGACCGAGCAGTACTTC. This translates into CASSQGATGTEQYF.

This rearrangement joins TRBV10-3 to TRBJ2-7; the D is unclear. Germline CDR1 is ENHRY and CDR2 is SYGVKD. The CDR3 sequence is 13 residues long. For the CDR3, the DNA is TGTGCCGTCAGTTCTACATCCTCCTACGAGCAGTACGTC. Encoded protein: CAVSSTSSYEQYV.

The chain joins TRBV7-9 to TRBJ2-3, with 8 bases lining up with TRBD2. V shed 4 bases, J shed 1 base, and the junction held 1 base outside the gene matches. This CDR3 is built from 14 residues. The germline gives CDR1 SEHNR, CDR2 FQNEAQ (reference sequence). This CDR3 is CASSSGGRTDTQYF. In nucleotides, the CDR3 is TGTGCCAGCAGCTCGGGGGGGCGCACAGATACGCAGTATTTT. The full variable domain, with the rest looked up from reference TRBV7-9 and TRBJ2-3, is DTGVSQNPRHKITKRGQNVTFRCDPISEHNRLYWYRQTLGQGPEFLTYFQNEAQLEKSRLLSDRFSAERPKGSFSTLEIQRTEQGDSAMYLCASSSGGRTDTQYFGPGTRLTVL.

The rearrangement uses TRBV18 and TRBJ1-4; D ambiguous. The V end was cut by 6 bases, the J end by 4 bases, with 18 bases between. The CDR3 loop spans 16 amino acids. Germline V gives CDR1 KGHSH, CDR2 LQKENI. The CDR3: CASSQSGGGLNEKLFF. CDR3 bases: TGTGCCAGCTCTCAAAGTGGCGGCGGGCTTAATGAAAAACTGTTTTTT.

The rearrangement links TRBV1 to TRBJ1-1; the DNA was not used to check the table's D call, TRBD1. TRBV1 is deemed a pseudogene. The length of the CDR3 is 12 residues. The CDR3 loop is CTSSQEGAEAFF. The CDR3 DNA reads TGCACCAGCAGCCAAGAGGGGGCGGAGGCTTTCTTT.

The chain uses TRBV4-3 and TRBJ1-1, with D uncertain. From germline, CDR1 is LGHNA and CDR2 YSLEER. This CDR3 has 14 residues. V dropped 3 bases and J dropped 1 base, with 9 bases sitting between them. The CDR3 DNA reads TGCGCCAGCAGCCACGCGCCGGGGAACACTGAAGCTTTCTTT. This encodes CASSHAPGNTEAFF.

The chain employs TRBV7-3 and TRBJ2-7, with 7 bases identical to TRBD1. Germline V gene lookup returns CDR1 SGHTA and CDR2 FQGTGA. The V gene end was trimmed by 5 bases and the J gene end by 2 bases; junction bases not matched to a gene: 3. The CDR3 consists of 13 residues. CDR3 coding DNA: TGTGCCAGCAGCCGAAGGGGGCCCTACGAGCAGTACTTC. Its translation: CASSRRGPYEQYF.

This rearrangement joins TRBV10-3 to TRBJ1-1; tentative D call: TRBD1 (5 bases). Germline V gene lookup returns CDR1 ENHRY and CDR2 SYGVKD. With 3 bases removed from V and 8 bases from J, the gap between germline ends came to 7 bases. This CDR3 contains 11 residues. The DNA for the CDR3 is TGTGCCATCAGTGACGGGGCAGAAGCTTTCTTT. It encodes CAISDGAEAFF.

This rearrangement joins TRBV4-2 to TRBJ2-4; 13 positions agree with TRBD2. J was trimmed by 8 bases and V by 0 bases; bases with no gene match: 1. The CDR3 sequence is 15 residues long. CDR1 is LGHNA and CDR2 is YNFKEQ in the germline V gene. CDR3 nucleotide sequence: TGTGCCAGCAGCCAAGAAACTAGCGGGGGGGACATTCAGTACTTC. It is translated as CASSQETSGGDIQYF.

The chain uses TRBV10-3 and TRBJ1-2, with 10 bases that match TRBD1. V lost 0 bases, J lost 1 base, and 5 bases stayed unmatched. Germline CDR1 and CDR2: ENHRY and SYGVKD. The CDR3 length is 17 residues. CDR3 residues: CAISESKGQGHNYGYTF. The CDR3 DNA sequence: TGTGCCATCAGTGAGTCGAAGGGACAGGGGCATAACTATGGCTACACCTTC.

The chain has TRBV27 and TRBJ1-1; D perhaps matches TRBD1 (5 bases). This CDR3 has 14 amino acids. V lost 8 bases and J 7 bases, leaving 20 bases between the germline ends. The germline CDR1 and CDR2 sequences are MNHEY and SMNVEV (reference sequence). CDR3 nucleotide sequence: TGTGCCAGCGCTAGTTATGACGGGAGGGGTGAAGCTTTCTTT. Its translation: CASASYDGRGEAFF.

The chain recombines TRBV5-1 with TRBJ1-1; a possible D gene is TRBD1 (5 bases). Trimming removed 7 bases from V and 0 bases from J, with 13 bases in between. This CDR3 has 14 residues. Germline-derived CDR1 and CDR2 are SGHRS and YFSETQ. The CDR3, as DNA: TGCGCCAGCTTTGACAGAACACTGAACACTGAAGCTTTCTTT. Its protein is CASFDRTLNTEAFF. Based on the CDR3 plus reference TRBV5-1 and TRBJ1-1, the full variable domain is KAGVTQTPRYLIKTRGQQVTLSCSPISGHRSVSWYQQTPGQGLQFLFEYFSETQRNKGNFPGRFSGRQFSNSRSEMNVSTLELGDSALYLCASFDRTLNTEAFFGQGTRLTVV.

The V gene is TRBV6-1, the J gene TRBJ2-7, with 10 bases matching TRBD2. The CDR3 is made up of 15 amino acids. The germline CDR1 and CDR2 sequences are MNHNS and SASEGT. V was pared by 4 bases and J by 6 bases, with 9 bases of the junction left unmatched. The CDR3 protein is CASSVASGGIREQYV. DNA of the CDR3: TGTGCCAGCAGTGTGGCTAGCGGGGGAATTCGCGAGCAGTACGTC.

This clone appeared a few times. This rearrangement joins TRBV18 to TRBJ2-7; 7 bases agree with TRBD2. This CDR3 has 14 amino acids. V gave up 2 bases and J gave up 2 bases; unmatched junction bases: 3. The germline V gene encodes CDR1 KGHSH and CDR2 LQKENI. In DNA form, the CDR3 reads TGTGCCAGCTCACCATGGCGGGAGACCTACGAGCAGTACTTC. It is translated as CASSPWRETYEQYF.

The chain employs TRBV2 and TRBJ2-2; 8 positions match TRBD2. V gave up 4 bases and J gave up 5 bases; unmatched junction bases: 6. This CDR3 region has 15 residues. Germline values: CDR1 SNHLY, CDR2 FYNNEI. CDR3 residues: CASSVRGGSTGELFF. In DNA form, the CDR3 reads TGTGCCAGCAGTGTTCGCGGGGGGTCAACCGGGGAGCTGTTTTTT.

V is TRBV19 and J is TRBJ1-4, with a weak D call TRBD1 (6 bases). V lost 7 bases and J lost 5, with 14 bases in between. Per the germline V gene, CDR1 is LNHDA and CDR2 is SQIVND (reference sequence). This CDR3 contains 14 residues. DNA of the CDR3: TGTGCCAGTACATGGAGGGGGAGGAATGAAAAACTGTTTTTT. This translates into CASTWRGRNEKLFF.

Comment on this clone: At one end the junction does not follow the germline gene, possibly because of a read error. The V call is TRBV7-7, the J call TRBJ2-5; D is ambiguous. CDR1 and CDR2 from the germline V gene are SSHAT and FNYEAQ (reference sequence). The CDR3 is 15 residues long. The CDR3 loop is CASSLSWTIQETQYF. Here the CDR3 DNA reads TGTGCTAGCAGCTTATCTTGGACCATCCAAGAGACCCAGTACTTC.

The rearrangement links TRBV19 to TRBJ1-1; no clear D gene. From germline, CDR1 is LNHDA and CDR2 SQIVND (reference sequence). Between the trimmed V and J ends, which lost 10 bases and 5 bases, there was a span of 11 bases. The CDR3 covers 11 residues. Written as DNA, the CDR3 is TGTGCCACCTTACTCTGGACTGAAGCTTTCTTT. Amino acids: CATLLWTEAFF. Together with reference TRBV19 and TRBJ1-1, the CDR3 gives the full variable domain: DGGITQSPKYLFRKEGQNVTLSCEQNLNHDAMYWYRQDPGQGLRLIYYSQIVNDFQKGDIAEGYSVSREKKESFPLTVTSAQKNPTAFYLCATLLWTEAFFGQGTRLTVV.

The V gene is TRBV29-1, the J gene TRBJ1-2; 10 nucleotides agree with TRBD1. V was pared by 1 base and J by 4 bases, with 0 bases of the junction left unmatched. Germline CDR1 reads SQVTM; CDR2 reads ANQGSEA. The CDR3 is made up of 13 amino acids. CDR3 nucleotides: TGCAGCGTTGAAGGACAGGGGGCCTATGGCTACACCTTC. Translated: CSVEGQGAYGYTF.

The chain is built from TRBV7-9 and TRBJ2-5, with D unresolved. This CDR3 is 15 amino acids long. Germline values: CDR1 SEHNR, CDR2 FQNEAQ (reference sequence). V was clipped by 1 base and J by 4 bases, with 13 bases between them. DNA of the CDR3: TGTGCCAGCAGCTTAGGGCTCATGGGAAGAGAGACCCAGTACTTC. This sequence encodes CASSLGLMGRETQYF. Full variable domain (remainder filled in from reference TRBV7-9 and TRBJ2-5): DTGVSQNPRHKITKRGQNVTFRCDPISEHNRLYWYRQTLGQGPEFLTYFQNEAQLEKSRLLSDRFSAERPKGSFSTLEIQRTEQGDSAMYLCASSLGLMGRETQYFGPGTRLLVL.

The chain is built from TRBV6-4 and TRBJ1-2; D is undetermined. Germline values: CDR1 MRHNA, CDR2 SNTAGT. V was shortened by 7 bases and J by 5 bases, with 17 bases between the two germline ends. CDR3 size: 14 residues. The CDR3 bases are TGTGCCAGCAAGAAGACATATCAAGATTATGGCTACACCTTC. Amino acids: CASKKTYQDYGYTF.

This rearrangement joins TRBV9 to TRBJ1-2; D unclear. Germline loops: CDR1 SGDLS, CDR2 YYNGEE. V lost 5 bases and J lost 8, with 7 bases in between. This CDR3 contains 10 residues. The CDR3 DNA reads TGTGCCAGCAGGTCTGACGGCTACACCTTC. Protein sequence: CASRSDGYTF. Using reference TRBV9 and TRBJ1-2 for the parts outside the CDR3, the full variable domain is DSGVTQTPKHLITATGQRVTLRCSPRSGDLSVYWYQQSLDQGLQFLIQYYNGEERAKGNILERFSAQQFPDLHSELNLSSLELGDSALYFCASRSDGYTFGSGTRLTVV.

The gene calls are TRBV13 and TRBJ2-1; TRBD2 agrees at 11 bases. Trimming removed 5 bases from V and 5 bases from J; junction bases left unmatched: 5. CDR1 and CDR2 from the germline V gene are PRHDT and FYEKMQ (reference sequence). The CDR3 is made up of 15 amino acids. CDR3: CASSLNSGGDNEQFF. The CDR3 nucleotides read TGTGCCAGCAGCCTTAATAGCGGGGGGGACAATGAGCAGTTCTTC.

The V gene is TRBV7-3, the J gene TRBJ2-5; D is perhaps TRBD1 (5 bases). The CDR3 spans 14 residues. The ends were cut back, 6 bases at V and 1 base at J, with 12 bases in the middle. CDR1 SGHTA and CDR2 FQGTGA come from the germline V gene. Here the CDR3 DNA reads TGTGCCAGCAGTTCTGGGGCCGTCCAAGAGACCCAGTACTTC. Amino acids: CASSSGAVQETQYF.

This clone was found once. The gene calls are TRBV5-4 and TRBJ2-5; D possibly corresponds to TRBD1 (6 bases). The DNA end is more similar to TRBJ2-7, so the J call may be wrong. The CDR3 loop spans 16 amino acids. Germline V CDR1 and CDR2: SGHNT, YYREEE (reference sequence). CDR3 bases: TGTGCCAGCAGCTTTGCTACAGGGTGGGGGATTTACGAGCAGTACTTC. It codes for CASSFATGWGIYEQYF.